In its sample, the clone carrying this T cell receptor beta chain was seen many times. What it binds is unknown. The source of the sample is a study of CD8 T cells in ankylosing spondylitis. Study findings and constraints: Those disease-linked clones were CD8+; they were also relatively rare in peripheral blood. A TCR beta motif of fewer than 10 highly homologous variants seemed to mark ankylosing spondylitis blood. Disease-associated clones were reportedly significantly overrepresented in matched ankylosing spondylitis synovial fluid. Existing reports had already noted some motif variants in reactive arthritis synovial fluid and blood.

TCRdb independently ran MiXCR on the 5' RACE reads; one entry per CDR3 protein. The sample records around 150,000 distinct CDR3 sequences, roughly 6.6% being singletons. This CDR3 has 18 amino acids. Trimming at V came to 3 bases and at J to 1 base, leaving 12 bases not matched to a gene. Germline V gives CDR1 SGHRS, CDR2 YFSETQ. Sequencing was done on a sample of blood, either unsorted or a sorted T cell fraction (not recorded which). The TCR sequence derives from a female donor with ankylosing spondylitis or in good health (not recorded which). This chain uses TRBV5-1 with TRBJ2-1; 8 positions agree with TRBD1. CDR3 sequence (DNA): TGCGCCAGCAGCTGGGAAATTCTGGGGGACAGGTCCTACAATGAGCAGTTCTTC. This gives the protein CASSWEILGDRSYNEQFF.